This T cell receptor (beta chain) was recorded in a study of T cell repertoires in cytomegalovirus infection. Study-level points and caveats: Cumulative frequency (of public TCR beta family members) identified carriers of CMV plus the relevant HLA.

Trimming cost V 5 bases and J 2 bases; bases outside gene matches: 13. Germline V gene lookup returns CDR1 MNHEY and CDR2 SVGEGT. This CDR3 is 17 amino acids long. TCRdb independently ran MiXCR on the reads; one entry per CDR3 protein. The repertoire includes a few hundred thousand distinct CDR3 sequences, 35% to 50% of them detected once, and around 50% sits in the top ten. This clonotype was observed a single time. Its matching antigen is unknown. The clonotype comes from a human donor in good health (CMV status not recorded). Some clones in this sample may be carry-over from other donors' samples. The chain joins TRBV6-2 or TRBV6-3 to TRBJ2-3, with TRBD2 identical over 7 bases. The sample here was cultured PBMCs, taken from culture after CMV antigen stimulation. The CDR3 loop reads CASSTLPGAGYTDTQYF. CDR3 nucleotide sequence: TGTGCCAGCAGTACACTCCCTGGAGCGGGGTACACAGATACGCAGTATTTT.